The TCR beta chain described here comes from a study of CXCR3-negative and CXCR3-positive naive CD8 T cells. Whole-study results and caveats: Cryopreservation partially lowered CXCR3 expression, so most assays used fresh PBMCs. Hydrophobicity was higher for TRB CDR3s found in CXCR3-positive naive cells than in CXCR3-negative naive cells.

Carrying UMI labels, the TRB cDNA libraries were prepared through 5' RACE. Using the 5' RACE reads, TCRdb records one entry per CDR3 protein without DNA. In all, the sample yields 60,000 to 65,000 distinct CDR3 sequences. Per germline, CDR1 DFQATT and CDR2 SNEGSKA (reference sequence). The CDR3 totals 13 residues. Regarding this clonotype: The antigen remains unidentified.

Naive CD8+ T cells carried a CD45RO-CCR7+CD27+CD95- phenotype. The sequenced sample consisted of naive CXCR3+ CD8+ T cells from blood. The subset denotes: CD45RO-CCR7+CD27+CD95- naive CD8+ T cells expressing CXCR3 (TNR3+). This clonotype was obtained from a human donor in good health. Some clones in this sample may be carry-over from other donors' samples. The chain links TRBV20-1 to TRBJ1-1. The CDR3 reads CSALDVMNTEAFF.